The clone carrying this TCR beta chain was counted ten times or more. Its antigen is currently unknown. RNA transcripts provided the source from which TCR beta CDR3 regions were amplified. HTBI primers drove first-round RT-PCR of the TCR CDR3. TCRdb reprocessed the multiplex PCR reads via MiXCR and lists one record per CDR3 protein. Found here are hundreds of thousands of distinct CDR3 sequences, roughly 15% of them singletons; the top ten hold about 4%. This sample was included in a study of T cells in Graves' hyperthyroidism and ophthalmopathy. Whole-study findings and limits: Stable hyperthyroidism and ophthalmopathy were separated using 13 V-J signatures.

CDR1 and CDR2 from the germline V gene are SGHAT and FQNNGV. The V segment lost 1 base and the J segment 2 bases; nucleotides outside the gene matches: 11. This CDR3 is built from 18 residues. This receptor was obtained from a woman aged 40 to 49 with Graves' ophthalmopathy. Sequencing used blood. The chain employs TRBV11-2 and TRBJ2-7; the match to TRBD2 covers 10 bases. The CDR3 sequence is CASSLGVLAGATTYEQYF. The CDR3 DNA reads as TGTGCCAGCAGCTTAGGGGTCCTAGCGGGAGCTACAACCTACGAGCAGTACTTC.